One and the same sample provided the 21 T cell receptor beta chains below, sequenced in a study of T cells in Graves' hyperthyroidism and ophthalmopathy (dated by TCRdb to between 2018 and 2021). Library construction relied on multiplex PCR. The instrument given in TCRdb is Illumina HiSeq 2000. The TCR beta CDR3 regions were amplified from the RNA transcripts. For the first round of RT-PCR on the TCR CDR3, the HTBI primer set was used together with the Qiagen OneStep RT-PCR kit. The public reads were reanalyzed by TCRdb: fastp trimming at Q25, MiXCR alignment, in-frame beta chains only. Each CDR3 protein appears once, grouped with its most common genes and DNA. This sample has roughly 330,000 distinct CDR3 sequences in its table, and around 16% of those were observed once. Around 34% of the sample is in the top ten clones. Sequencing input: blood. Receptors originate from a man aged 30 to 39 with Graves' hyperthyroidism.

This clonotype came up a few times. Given a much more abundant clone one base away, this may be a read error. The conserved closing phenylalanine or tryptophan is absent in this CDR3, likely reflecting a read error. The J gene is TRBJ1-1, the V gene TRBV12-3 or TRBV12-4; the match to TRBD1 covers 9 bases. The CDR3 is made up of 14 amino acids. J was trimmed by 6 bases and V by 6 bases; bases with no gene match: 8. DNA of the CDR3: TGTGCCAGCAGGAATGGACAGGGGACCCCTGAAGCTTTCCTT. Translated: CASRNGQGTPEAFL.

The rearrangement links TRBV20-1 to TRBJ2-1, with D perhaps matching TRBD2 (5 bases). Trimming took off 6 bases at V and 6 bases at J, with 18 bases between the two ends. This CDR3 is 14 amino acids long. The V gene's germline CDR1 is DFQATT and CDR2 SNEGSKA (reference sequence). Here the CDR3 DNA reads TGCAGTGCCCTCAAGAGTGGACTGACCAATGAGCAGTTCTTC. Translation gives CSALKSGLTNEQFF.

The genes are TRBV7-3 and TRBJ2-3, with TRBD1 matching over 7 bases. Germline V CDR1 and CDR2: SGHTA, FQGTGA. The CDR3 is 14 residues long. The J segment lost 5 bases and the V segment lost 5 bases, leaving 7 bases of the junction unmatched. The CDR3 sequence is CASSTDRAGDTQYF. As DNA, the CDR3 is TGTGCCAGCAGCACTGACAGGGCGGGAGATACGCAGTATTTT.

This clonotype was seen ten or more times. The chain couples TRBV11-3 to TRBJ2-3; D not resolved. The V gene lost 7 bases and the J gene lost 3 bases, with 11 bases spanning the gap. CDR1 is SGHNT, CDR2 YENEEA, per germline. This CDR3 contains 13 residues. In DNA, the CDR3 is TGTGCCAGCACCCAACTAACGACAGATACGCAGTATTTT. This translates into CASTQLTTDTQYF.

This clonotype was observed a few times. The chain is built from TRBV7-2 and TRBJ1-1, with 9 positions matching TRBD1. V trimming: 3 bases; J trimming: 8 bases; junction bases outside the gene matches: 7. The germline V gene encodes CDR1 SGHTA and CDR2 FQGNSA. CDR3 length: 14 residues. Here the CDR3 DNA reads TGTGCCAGCAGCTTTCAGGGACAGGGATCCGAAGCTTTCTTT. Residues: CASSFQGQGSEAFF. Based on the CDR3 plus reference TRBV7-2 and TRBJ1-1, the full variable domain is GAGVSQSPSNKVTEKGKDVELRCDPISGHTALYWYRQSLGQGLEFLIYFQGNSAPDKSGLPSDRFSAERTGGSVSTLTIQRTQQEDSAVYLCASSFQGQGSEAFFGQGTRLTVV.

This clonotype was counted ten times or more. This chain joins TRBV20-1 and TRBJ1-1, with D uncertain. Trimming left V 5 bases short and J 0 bases short, with 10 bases between. CDR3 length equals 13 residues. In germline, CDR1 is DFQATT, CDR2 SNEGSKA (reference sequence). The CDR3 loop is CSASGGVNTEAFF. The CDR3 coding sequence is TGCAGTGCTTCTGGTGGGGTGAACACTGAAGCTTTCTTT.

Comments on this clonotype: Just one base apart from a much larger clone, this may be a read error. This chain uses TRBV11-2 with TRBJ2-1; the D is unclear. Germline CDR1 reads SGHAT; CDR2 reads FQNNGV. This CDR3 comprises 14 residues. The V end lost 6 bases, the J end lost 4 bases, and 13 bases lay between the germline ends. The CDR3 sequence: CASSPYTVYNEQFF. The DNA of the CDR3 is TGTGCCAGCAGTCCATATACAGTGTACAATGAGCAGTTCTTC. The full variable domain, its missing parts supplied by reference TRBV11-2 and TRBJ2-1, is EAGVAQSPRYKIIEKRQSVAFWCNPISGHATLYWYQQILGQGPKLLIQFQNNGVVDDSQLPKDRFSAERLKGVDSTLKIQPAKLEDSAVYLCASSPYTVYNEQFFGPGTRLTVL.

The chain uses TRBV30 and TRBJ2-6; 7 nucleotides align to TRBD1. This CDR3 region has 14 residues. The germline CDR1 and CDR2 sequences are GTSNPN and SVGIG (reference sequence). J was trimmed by 0 bases and V by 5 bases; bases with no gene match: 1. The CDR3 nucleotides are TGTGCCTGGGGGGACAGCTCTGGGGCCAACGTCCTGACTTTC. This translates into CAWGDSSGANVLTF.

The V gene is TRBV3-1, the J gene TRBJ1-5; the D is unclear. V lost 2 bases to trimming and J lost 4 bases, with 9 bases between them. The CDR3 runs 14 residues. Germline values: CDR1 LGHDT, CDR2 YNNKEL (reference sequence). CDR3 region: CASSQRLGNQPQHF. CDR3 in DNA: TGTGCCAGCAGCCAACGCCTGGGGAATCAGCCCCAGCATTTT.

The table lists this clonotype with many counts. This chain connects TRBV30 to TRBJ2-5, with unresolved D. The germline V gene encodes CDR1 GTSNPN and CDR2 SVGIG (reference sequence). V dropped 0 bases and J dropped 5 bases, with 7 bases sitting between them. This CDR3 comprises 12 residues. The CDR3 bases are TGTGCCTGGAGTGTACTACGTGAGACCCAGTACTTC. Protein sequence: CAWSVLRETQYF.

Only one count was recorded for this clonotype. The chain couples TRBV19 to TRBJ2-4, with TRBD2 identical over 7 bases. Germline loops: CDR1 LNHDA, CDR2 SQIVND (reference sequence). V shed 4 bases, J shed 0 bases, and the junction held 15 bases outside the gene matches. The CDR3 consists of 19 residues. CDR3 amino acids: CASSSLRLAELLAKNIQYF. DNA for the CDR3: TGTGCCAGTAGTAGCCTGAGGCTAGCGGAACTGCTAGCCAAAAACATTCAGTACTTC.

This clonotype was counted only a few times. DNA for the CDR3: TGTGCCAGCAGCACCTCTTATCCGGGCGCTGAAGCTTTCTTT. Its translation: CASSTSYPGAEAFF. This sequence joins TRBV14 and TRBJ1-1; no clear D. The CDR3 totals 14 residues. Germline V CDR1 and CDR2: SGHDN, FVKESK. Trimming took off 5 bases at V and 6 bases at J, with 16 bases between the two ends.

This clonotype was detected only a few times. The gene calls are TRBV10-1 and TRBJ2-7; 8 bases line up with TRBD2. CDR3 length: 14 amino acids. Losses at the gene ends were 10 bases for V and 9 bases for J; bases not matched to a gene: 17. Germline CDR1 and CDR2: WNHNN and SYGVQD (reference sequence). CDR3 nucleotides: TGCGCCACCAGCCTGCCGGGAGGGAATACGGGGCAGTACTTC. It codes for CATSLPGGNTGQYF.

At least ten counts were recorded for this clonotype. The genes are TRBV30 and TRBJ2-7; perhaps TRBD1 as D (6 bases). Per the germline V gene, CDR1 is GTSNPN and CDR2 is SVGIG (reference sequence). V was shortened by 4 bases and J by 4 bases, with 17 bases between the two germline ends. CDR3 length: 14 residues. This chain's CDR3 is CAWTSLGQLYEQYF. The CDR3 nucleotides read TGTGCCTGGACGAGTCTTGGACAGCTATACGAGCAGTACTTC.

V and J are TRBV7-9 and TRBJ2-1, with D tentatively TRBD2 (5 bases). This CDR3 contains 14 residues. Between the trimmed V and J ends, which lost 2 bases and 9 bases, there was a span of 14 bases. Germline V gene lookup returns CDR1 SEHNR and CDR2 FQNEAQ (reference sequence). CDR3 in amino acids: CASSLLRSGGEQFF. The CDR3 DNA reads TGTGCCAGCAGCTTATTGAGGAGCGGAGGTGAGCAGTTCTTC.

The sample holds a few counts of this clonotype. The chain is built from TRBV6-1 and TRBJ1-5, with TRBD1 matching 10 bases. The V gene's germline CDR1 is MNHNS and CDR2 SASEGT. The V gene end was trimmed by 5 bases and the J gene end by 6 bases; junction bases not matched to a gene: 7. The CDR3 sequence is 15 residues long. CDR3: CASSFGTGVLQPQHF. DNA for the CDR3: TGTGCCAGCAGTTTCGGGACAGGGGTTCTTCAGCCCCAGCATTTT.

This clonotype was counted ten times or more. The chain employs TRBV30 and TRBJ1-1; D ambiguous. Trimming stripped 2 bases from V and 0 bases from J, with 4 bases between. The CDR3 spans 12 residues. Per germline, CDR1 GTSNPN and CDR2 SVGIG (reference sequence). CDR3 coding DNA: TGTGCCTGGAGTCTCATGAACACTGAAGCTTTCTTT. Translated, it gives CAWSLMNTEAFF.

The chain combines TRBV2 with TRBJ2-1, with D perhaps TRBD1 or TRBD2 (5 bases each). Germline CDR1 and CDR2: SNHLY and FYNNEI. The CDR3 covers 13 residues. The V end was cut by 9 bases, the J end by 8 bases, with 17 bases between. The CDR3 DNA reads TGTGCCAGAGCCTCCGCGGTGGGGGATGAGCAGTTCTTC. Encoded protein: CARASAVGDEQFF.

This clonotype was counted ten times or more. The gene calls are TRBV20-1 and TRBJ2-3; 8 bases agree with TRBD2. The trim removed 6 bases at V and 1 base at J, leaving 9 bases unmatched. CDR1 DFQATT and CDR2 SNEGSKA come from the germline V gene (reference sequence). This CDR3 spans 15 amino acids. The CDR3 region has the DNA TGCAGTGCAAGTCGGGGGGGGCGCGGCACAGATACGCAGTATTTT. Its translation: CSASRGGRGTDTQYF.

This clonotype was observed a handful of times. This rearrangement joins TRBV11-2 to TRBJ2-1, with a possible D match to TRBD1 (5 bases). V lost 1 base and J 4 bases, leaving 11 bases between the germline ends. Germline loops: CDR1 SGHAT, CDR2 FQNNGV. This CDR3 spans 15 amino acids. CDR3 amino acids: CASSLGAGNYNEQFF. The CDR3 nucleotides are TGTGCCAGCAGCTTAGGGGCAGGGAATTACAATGAGCAGTTCTTC.

This clonotype showed up just a few times. V gene TRBV7-3 combines with J gene TRBJ2-3, with a weak D call TRBD2 (6 bases). Trimming took 8 bases from V and 8 from J, leaving 14 bases between them. The CDR3 is 12 amino acids. Germline V CDR1 and CDR2: SGHTA, FQGTGA. The CDR3 is CASASGRGTQYF. In DNA form, the CDR3 reads TGTGCCAGCGCGTCAGGGCGGGGTACGCAGTATTTT.